This TCR beta chain was sequenced for a study of shared clonotypes between healthy human individuals. For the study at large: Serving as donors were a couple of women and a few men, whose ages spanned 18 to 49.

The CDR3 covers 15 residues. V shed 2 bases, J shed 2 bases, and the junction held 4 bases outside the gene matches. Looked up from germline, CDR1 is SGHDT and CDR2 is YYEEEE. Those who donated, Caucasian adults without exception, all lived in Nashville, Tennessee. CD4+ cell separation produced CD45RA+ naive and CD45RA-negative memory subsets. The repertoire was sequenced with immunoSEQ multiplex PCR; TCRdb's copy has only in-frame clones and lacks some. The repertoire holds millions of clones, with roughly 94% as singletons. The sample comprised naive CD4+ T cells sorted from blood. Subset described: CD45RA+ positively selected. The rearrangement joins TRBV5-6 to TRBJ1-2, with TRBD1 matching 9 bases. The sequence derives from a man aged 18 to 29 in good health. CDR3 region: CASSFNGQGNYGYTF. DNA for the CDR3: TGTGCCAGCAGCTTTAACGGACAGGGGAACTATGGCTACACCTTC.